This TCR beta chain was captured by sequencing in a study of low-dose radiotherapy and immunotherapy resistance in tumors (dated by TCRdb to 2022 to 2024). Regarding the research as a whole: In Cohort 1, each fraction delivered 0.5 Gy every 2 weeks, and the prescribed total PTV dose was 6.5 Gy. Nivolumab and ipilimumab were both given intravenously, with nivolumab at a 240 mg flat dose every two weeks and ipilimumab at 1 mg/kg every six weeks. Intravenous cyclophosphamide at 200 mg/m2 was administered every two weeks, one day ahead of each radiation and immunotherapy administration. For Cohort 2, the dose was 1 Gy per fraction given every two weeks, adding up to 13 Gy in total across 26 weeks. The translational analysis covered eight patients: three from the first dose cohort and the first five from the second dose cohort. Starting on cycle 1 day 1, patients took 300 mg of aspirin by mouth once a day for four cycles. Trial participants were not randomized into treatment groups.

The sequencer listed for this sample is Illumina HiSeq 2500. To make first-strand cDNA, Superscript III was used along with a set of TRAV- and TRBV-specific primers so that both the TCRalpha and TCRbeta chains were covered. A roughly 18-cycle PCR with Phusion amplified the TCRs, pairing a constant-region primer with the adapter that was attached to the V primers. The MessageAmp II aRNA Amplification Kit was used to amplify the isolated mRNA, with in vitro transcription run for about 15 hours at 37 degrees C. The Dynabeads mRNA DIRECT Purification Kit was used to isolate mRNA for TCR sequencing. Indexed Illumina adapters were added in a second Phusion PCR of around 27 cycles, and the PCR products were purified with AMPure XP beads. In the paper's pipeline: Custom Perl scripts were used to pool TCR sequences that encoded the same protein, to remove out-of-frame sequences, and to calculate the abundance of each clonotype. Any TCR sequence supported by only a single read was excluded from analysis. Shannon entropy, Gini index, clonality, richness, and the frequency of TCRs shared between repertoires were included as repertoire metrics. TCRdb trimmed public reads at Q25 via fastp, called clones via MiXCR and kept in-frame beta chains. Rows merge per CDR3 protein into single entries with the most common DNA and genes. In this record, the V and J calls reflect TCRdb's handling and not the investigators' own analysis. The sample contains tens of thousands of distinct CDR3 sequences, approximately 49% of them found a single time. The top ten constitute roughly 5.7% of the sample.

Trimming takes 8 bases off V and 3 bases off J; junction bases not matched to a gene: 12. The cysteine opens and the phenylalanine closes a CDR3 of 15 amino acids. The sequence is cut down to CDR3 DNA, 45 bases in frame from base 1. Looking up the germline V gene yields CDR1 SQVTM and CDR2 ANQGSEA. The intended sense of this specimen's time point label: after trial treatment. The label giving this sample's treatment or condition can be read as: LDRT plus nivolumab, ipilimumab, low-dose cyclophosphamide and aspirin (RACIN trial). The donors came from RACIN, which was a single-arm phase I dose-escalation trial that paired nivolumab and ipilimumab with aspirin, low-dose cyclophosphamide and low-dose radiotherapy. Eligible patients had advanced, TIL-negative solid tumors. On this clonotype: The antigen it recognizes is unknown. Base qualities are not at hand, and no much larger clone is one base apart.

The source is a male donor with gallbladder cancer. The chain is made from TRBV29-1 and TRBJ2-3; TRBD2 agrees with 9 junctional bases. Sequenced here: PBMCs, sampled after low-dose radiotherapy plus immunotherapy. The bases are TGCAGCCCTATTGTGGGCGGGGGGGCTACAGATACGCAGTATTTT. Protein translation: CSPIVGGGATDTQYF.